This T cell receptor (beta chain) is from a study of cytomegalovirus exposure and HLA in healthy donors. Study background: A subsequent analysis stated that the approximately 120 validation repertoires were run on the same platform as the roughly 670 first-cohort repertoires.

Regarding this clone: Antigen specificity is unknown.

Notes on the study in general: Specific recognition of CMV antigens was confirmed in vitro for a few chains (all CMV-associated).

This CDR3 comprises 16 residues. Germline CDR1 reads SGHDN; CDR2 reads FVKESK. V lost 4 bases, J lost 0 bases, and 13 bases lay in between. Sequencing was performed with immunoSEQ multiplex PCR; in TCRdb, only in-frame clones are kept and a portion is missing. The profile shows hundreds of thousands of clones, roughly 89% of them singletons. The donors belonged to the roughly 130-subject validation cohort, separate from the roughly 650-subject first cohort. The specimen sequenced was PBMCs. The chain joins TRBV14 to TRBJ1-3; D possibly corresponds to TRBD1 (6 bases). The origin of this receptor is a woman aged 18-29 years in good health and CMV-seronegative. CDR3 region: CASSRRTVSSGNTIYF. CDR3 nucleotide sequence: TGTGCCAGCAGCCGAAGGACAGTAAGCTCTGGAAACACCATATATTTT.